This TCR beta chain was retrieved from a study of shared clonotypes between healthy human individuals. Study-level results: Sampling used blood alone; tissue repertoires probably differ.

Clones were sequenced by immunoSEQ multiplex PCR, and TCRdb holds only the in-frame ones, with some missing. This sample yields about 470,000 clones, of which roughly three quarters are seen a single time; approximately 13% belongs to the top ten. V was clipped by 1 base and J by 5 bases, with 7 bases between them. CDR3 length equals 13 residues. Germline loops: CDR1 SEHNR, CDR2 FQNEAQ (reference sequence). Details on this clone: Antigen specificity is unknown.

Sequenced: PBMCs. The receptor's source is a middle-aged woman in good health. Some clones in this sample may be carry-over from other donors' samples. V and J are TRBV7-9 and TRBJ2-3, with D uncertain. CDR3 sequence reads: CASSLEGLDTQYF. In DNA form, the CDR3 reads TGTGCCAGCAGCTTAGAAGGGTTAGATACGCAGTATTTT.